This T cell receptor (beta chain) was recorded in a study of cytomegalovirus exposure and HLA in healthy donors. Study-wide context: Ancestry clustering placed 81% of several hundred genotyped donors in the Caucasian-associated cluster. Findings and limits, study-wide: Differences between HLA loci emerged in a later analysis of TCR association rates, with DRB1 most and HLA-C fewest. HLA alleles showed associations with 15,000 to 20,000 TCR beta sequences in a later analysis, at a 0.05 false discovery rate.

For this clone: Its antigen is unidentified.

The CDR3 covers 15 residues. V gave up 3 bases and J gave up 2 bases; unmatched junction bases: 2. The germline V gene encodes CDR1 MGHRA and CDR2 YSYEKL. The PCR made use of 60 Vbeta and 13 Jbeta primers. Some clones are missing from TCRdb's copy, which holds only in-frame ones; the method was immunoSEQ multiplex PCR. This sample carries about 55,000 clones, approximately 80% of them seen once, and the ten largest clones take around 2.4%. The chain is built from TRBV4-1 and TRBJ2-5, with TRBD2 matching 11 bases. This TCR was recovered from a female donor in good health and CMV-seronegative. Sequenced material: PBMCs. CDR3 bases: TGCGCCAGCAGCCATAGCGGGGGGGATCAAGAGACCCAGTACTTC. As protein: CASSHSGGDQETQYF.